The 29 T cell receptor beta chains below were found in one sample sequenced in a study of blood T cells in healthy people across ages. The second PCR ran about 7 to 12 cycles with a sample-barcoded 5' primer and J-beta primers. TCRdb itself ran the 5' RACE reads through MiXCR, one entry per CDR3 protein. The table records roughly 1,000,000 distinct CDR3 sequences, around 25% of them present only once. A further study also used this sample, focusing on T cells of mothers and their children.

Sequences were obtained from blood. These receptors all come from a girl aged 2 to 10 in good health.

This clonotype was recorded a few times. The rearrangement joins TRBV11-2 to TRBJ2-5; TRBD1 might be the D (6 bases). This CDR3 is built from 20 residues. The germline V and J ends were trimmed by 2 bases and 1 base, with 26 bases remaining between them. Per the germline V gene, CDR1 is SGHAT and CDR2 is FQNNGV. CDR3 coding DNA: TGTGCCAGCAGCTTAAGGACTCTGAGGCTGAGGACAGACTTCCAAGAGACCCAGTACTTC. Encoded protein: CASSLRTLRLRTDFQETQYF.

V and J are TRBV7-3 and TRBJ1-3; weak D call: TRBD1 (6 bases). The CDR3 runs 16 residues. Trimming cost V 0 bases and J 0 bases, with 9 bases left between them. Germline CDR1 and CDR2: SGHTA and FQGTGA. CDR3: CASSLTGQISGNTIYF. The CDR3 bases are TGTGCCAGCAGCTTAACGGGACAAATCTCTGGAAACACCATATATTTT.

This sequence joins TRBV7-9 and TRBJ2-7, with 7 bases matching TRBD2. Germline CDR1 is SEHNR and CDR2 is FQNEAQ (reference sequence). CDR3 size: 13 residues. The V gene end was trimmed by 8 bases and the J gene end by 2 bases; junction bases not matched to a gene: 6. CDR3 nucleotide sequence: TGTGCCAGCGGAAGCGGGAAGGCCTACGAGCAGTACTTC. Its translation: CASGSGKAYEQYF.

This chain links TRBV12-3 or TRBV12-4 with TRBJ2-5, with TRBD1 identical over 9 bases. CDR3 length: 14 residues. J was trimmed by 5 bases and V by 3 bases; bases with no gene match: 4. In DNA, the CDR3 is TGTGCCAGCAGTTTTACAGGGGGCATGGAGACCCAGTACTTC. Translation gives CASSFTGGMETQYF.

V and J are TRBV7-9 and TRBJ2-1, with 11 bases that match TRBD1. J lost 6 bases, V lost 10 bases, and 5 bases had no gene match. The CDR3 is 13 residues long. CDR1 is SEHNR, CDR2 FQNEAQ, per germline (reference sequence). CDR3 region: CATRTGGPNEQFF. The CDR3 nucleotides read TGTGCCACGAGGACAGGGGGCCCCAATGAGCAGTTCTTC.

This clonotype turned up a few times. This rearrangement joins TRBV28 to TRBJ2-2; D may be TRBD1 (5 bases). V dropped 5 bases and J dropped 5 bases, with 18 bases sitting between them. The CDR3 totals 16 residues. Per the germline V gene, CDR1 is MDHEN and CDR2 is SYDVKM. The CDR3 DNA reads TGTGCCAGCAGTCTAGGGGCCGTCCCGAGTACCGGGGAGCTGTTTTTT. It specifies CASSLGAVPSTGELFF.

V and J are TRBV21-1 and TRBJ1-5; TRBD1 was called by the table and not checked on the DNA. TRBV21-1 is described as a pseudogene. The CDR3 has 16 residues. The DNA of the CDR3 is TGTGCCAGCAGGGTTGGGCAGGGAAAATACAATCAGCCCCAGCATTTT. It encodes CASRVGQGKYNQPQHF.

This clonotype appeared a few times. The V call is TRBV28, the J call TRBJ1-4; D gene uncertain. In germline, CDR1 is MDHEN, CDR2 SYDVKM. The CDR3 has 14 amino acids. Trimming pared 1 base from V and 4 bases from J, leaving 7 bases between. The CDR3 DNA follows: TGTGCCAGCAGTTTATTCCAGGTTAATGAAAAACTGTTTTTT. Amino acids: CASSLFQVNEKLFF.

This rearrangement joins TRBV12-3 or TRBV12-4 to TRBJ2-3; D gene ambiguous. Deletions cut 6 bases from V and 2 bases from J, with 21 bases between. CDR3 length: 17 amino acids. CDR3: CASSPPSGRRATDTQYF. As DNA, the CDR3 is TGTGCCAGCAGCCCCCCGAGTGGAAGGAGAGCCACAGATACGCAGTATTTT.

The chain carries TRBV7-8 and TRBJ1-4, with no clear D. CDR1 SGHVS and CDR2 FQNEAQ come from the germline V gene. The V and J ends lost 1 base and 7 bases respectively, with 16 bases between them. CDR3 length: 16 residues. The CDR3 DNA sequence: TGTGCCAGCAGCTTAGGGCCCCCGGGGAGTACTGAAAAACTGTTTTTT. Translated, it gives CASSLGPPGSTEKLFF.

The chain joins TRBV29-1 to TRBJ2-5; D is possibly TRBD1 (7 bases). V gave up 2 bases and J gave up 5 bases, with 18 bases separating them. Germline CDR1 and CDR2: SQVTM and ANQGSEA. This CDR3 contains 15 residues. CDR3 protein: CSVEWAGDSGETQYF. Written as DNA, the CDR3 is TGCAGCGTTGAATGGGCAGGGGACAGCGGGGAGACCCAGTACTTC. The full variable domain, completed using reference TRBV29-1 and TRBJ2-5, is SAVISQKPSRDICQRGTSLTIQCQVDSQVTMMFWYRQQPGQSLTLIATANQGSEATYESGFVIDKFPISRPNLTFSTLTVSNMSPEDSSIYLCSVEWAGDSGETQYFGPGTRLLVL.

This clonotype was seen only a few times. V gene TRBV28 combines with J gene TRBJ1-3; no reliable D call. The germline V and J ends were trimmed by 6 bases and 3 bases, with 12 bases remaining between them. There are 14 residues in the CDR3. Germline V gives CDR1 MDHEN, CDR2 SYDVKM. This CDR3 reads CASSNEPGGNTIYF. CDR3 nucleotide sequence: TGTGCCAGCAGCAACGAACCTGGTGGAAACACCATATATTTT.

The V call is TRBV28, the J call TRBJ1-5; maybe TRBD1 (6 bases). The CDR3 contains 15 residues. V gave up 6 bases and J gave up 9 bases, with 21 bases separating them. Germline V gives CDR1 MDHEN, CDR2 SYDVKM. The CDR3 bases are TGTGCCAGCAGCTTGATAGTACAGGGCGATCGGCCCCAGCATTTT. Amino acids: CASSLIVQGDRPQHF.

V gene TRBV4-3 combines with J gene TRBJ2-5; D is possibly TRBD1 or TRBD2 (6 bases each). The end of the DNA fits TRBJ2-7 better, so the J call may be wrong. Germline V gene sequence: CDR1 LGHNA, CDR2 YSLEER. The CDR3 is 14 amino acids. CDR3 loop: CASSQDMEGVEQYF. The CDR3, as DNA: TGCGCCAGCAGCCAAGATATGGAGGGGGTCGAGCAGTACTTC.

This chain uses TRBV29-1 with TRBJ2-3; no definite D call. Germline-derived CDR1 and CDR2 are SQVTM and ANQGSEA. V gave up 7 bases and J gave up 0 bases, with 11 bases separating them. CDR3 size: 13 residues. The CDR3 protein is CSGRLPSTDTQYF. The DNA for the CDR3 is TGCAGCGGAAGGTTACCTAGCACAGATACGCAGTATTTT.

This clonotype was picked up a small number of times. The chain has TRBV28 and TRBJ1-5; D remains ambiguous. Germline-derived CDR1 and CDR2 are MDHEN and SYDVKM. The V end was cut by 5 bases, the J end by 5 bases, with 16 bases between. This CDR3 spans 15 amino acids. In DNA form, the CDR3 reads TGTGCCAGCAGTGCTACCGGGATCACGCATCAGCCCCAGCATTTT. Protein: CASSATGITHQPQHF.

This clonotype was observed a handful of times. The V and J genes are TRBV12-3 or TRBV12-4 and TRBJ2-2; D may be TRBD1 or TRBD2 (7 bases each). The CDR3 length is 15 residues. The V and J ends lost 6 bases and 5 bases respectively, with 16 bases between them. The CDR3 loop reads CASRPDREGTGELFF. The CDR3 region has the DNA TGTGCCAGCAGGCCCGACAGGGAGGGGACCGGGGAGCTGTTTTTT.

The rearrangement links TRBV3-1 to TRBJ1-6; D is unresolved. Germline V gene lookup returns CDR1 LGHDT and CDR2 YNNKEL (reference sequence). V was trimmed by 4 bases and J by 7 bases, leaving 14 bases between them. The CDR3 spans 15 residues. Here the CDR3 reads CASSPTVDANSPLHF. CDR3 in DNA: TGTGCCAGCAGCCCGACCGTCGACGCGAATTCACCCCTCCACTTT.

The gene calls are TRBV20-1 and TRBJ2-7; 9 bases fit TRBD2. Per the germline V gene, CDR1 is DFQATT and CDR2 is SNEGSKA (reference sequence). This CDR3 contains 17 residues. J gave up 1 base and V 0 bases, and 10 bases lay outside the gene matches. CDR3 nucleotides: TGCAGTGCTAGAGATCCGGCTAGCGGGGTTCTATCCTACGAGCAGTACTTC. It encodes CSARDPASGVLSYEQYF.

A few counts support this clonotype. This sequence joins TRBV6-1 and TRBJ1-6; perhaps TRBD1 as D (5 bases). Trimming left V 7 bases short and J 5 bases short, with 21 bases between. Germline values: CDR1 MNHNS, CDR2 SASEGT. The CDR3 length is 17 residues. Here the CDR3 reads CASKPRGETVNNSPLHF. The CDR3 nucleotides read TGTGCCAGCAAACCCCGGGGGGAGACAGTAAATAATTCACCCCTCCACTTT.

This clonotype was counted a few times. The chain links TRBV7-3 to TRBJ2-5, with 9 bases aligning to TRBD2. The V gene end was trimmed by 1 base and the J gene end by 4 bases; junction bases not matched to a gene: 7. There are 16 residues in the CDR3. Germline V CDR1 and CDR2: SGHTA, FQGTGA. The CDR3 DNA reads as TGTGCCAGCAGCTTAATTGCGGGAGGGCCCCCAGAGACCCAGTACTTC. Translated, it gives CASSLIAGGPPETQYF.

This clonotype was found a few times. The chain employs TRBV6-5 and TRBJ2-3; maybe TRBD2 (6 bases). The germline V gene has CDR1 MNHEY and CDR2 SVGAGI. The V end lost 3 bases, the J end lost 4 bases, and 17 bases lay between the germline ends. CDR3 size: 16 residues. The DNA of the CDR3 is TGTGCCAGCAGTTATAAACCGAGACTAGTAGCAGATACGCAGTATTTT. It yields the protein CASSYKPRLVADTQYF.

This clonotype was observed a few times. The J gene is TRBJ2-2, the V gene TRBV10-2; no clear D gene. Germline CDR1 WSHSY, CDR2 SAAADI. This CDR3 is 14 amino acids long. V was shortened by 7 bases and J by 0 bases, with 9 bases between the two germline ends. DNA for the CDR3: TGCGCCAGCAAGTACCGAGCGAACACCGGGGAGCTGTTTTTT. Its translation is CASKYRANTGELFF.

This clonotype showed up just a few times. The chain has TRBV5-6 and TRBJ2-7, with unresolved D. Per germline, CDR1 SGHDT and CDR2 YYEEEE. The CDR3 runs to 12 residues. Trimming removed 0 bases from V and 6 bases from J, with 7 bases in between. This chain's CDR3 is CASSLGPSEQYF. In DNA form, the CDR3 reads TGTGCCAGCAGCTTGGGACCATCCGAGCAGTACTTC.

The V call is TRBV5-6, the J call TRBJ2-1; D may be TRBD2 (6 bases). The CDR3 covers 16 residues. The germline V gene encodes CDR1 SGHDT and CDR2 YYEEEE. V shed 2 bases and J shed 2 bases, with 14 bases lying between them. CDR3 in DNA: TGTGCCAGCAGCTTAGTACCTAGCGCCGCCTACAATGAGCAGTTCTTC. This translates into CASSLVPSAAYNEQFF. Full variable domain (remainder filled in from reference TRBV5-6 and TRBJ2-1): DAGVTQSPTHLIKTRGQQVTLRCSPKSGHDTVSWYQQALGQGPQFIFQYYEEEERQRGNFPDRFSGHQFPNYSSELNVNALLLGDSALYLCASSLVPSAAYNEQFFGPGTRLTVL.

The chain links TRBV15 to TRBJ2-7, with a possible D match to TRBD2 (5 bases). There are 15 residues in the CDR3. Trimming took 0 bases from V and 0 from J, leaving 9 bases between them. The V gene's germline CDR1 is LNHNV and CDR2 YYDKDF (reference sequence). DNA for the CDR3: TGTGCCACCAGCAGAGAAGCGGCTTCCTCCTACGAGCAGTACTTC. It specifies CATSREAASSYEQYF.

This clonotype was seen only a few times. Sequence at one end of the junction differs from germline and may be a read error. The CDR3 sequence: CASGLAYGQETQYF. Written as DNA, the CDR3 is TGTGCCAGCGGCTTAGCTTACGGCCAAGAGACCCAGTACTTC. The rearrangement links TRBV11-2 to TRBJ2-5; D gene ambiguous. The CDR3 runs 14 residues. Germline CDR1 reads SGHAT; CDR2 reads FQNNGV. The full variable domain, completed using reference TRBV11-2 and TRBJ2-5, is EAGVAQSPRYKIIEKRQSVAFWCNPISGHATLYWYQQILGQGPKLLIQFQNNGVVDDSQLPKDRFSAERLKGVDSTLKIQPAKLEDSAVYLCASGLAYGQETQYFGPGTRLLVL.

This clonotype occurred a few times. The CDR3 loop is CAISESRGAGQPQHF. Written as DNA, the CDR3 is TGTGCCATCAGTGAGTCTCGAGGGGCCGGTCAGCCCCAGCATTTT. The chain uses TRBV10-3 and TRBJ1-5; tentative D call: TRBD1 (5 bases). Germline V lookup: CDR1 ENHRY, CDR2 SYGVKD. This CDR3 has 15 amino acids. V was cut by 0 bases and J by 6 bases, with 12 bases left in between.

The gene calls are TRBV5-1 and TRBJ2-2; possible D gene TRBD2, 6 bases. V lost 1 base to trimming and J lost 3 bases, with 22 bases between them. The V gene's germline CDR1 is SGHRS and CDR2 YFSETQ. The CDR3 sequence is 19 residues long. This CDR3 reads CASSLRGSVRLEDTGELFF. The CDR3 DNA follows: TGCGCCAGCAGCTTGCGGGGGTCAGTCCGGTTGGAAGACACCGGGGAGCTGTTTTTT.